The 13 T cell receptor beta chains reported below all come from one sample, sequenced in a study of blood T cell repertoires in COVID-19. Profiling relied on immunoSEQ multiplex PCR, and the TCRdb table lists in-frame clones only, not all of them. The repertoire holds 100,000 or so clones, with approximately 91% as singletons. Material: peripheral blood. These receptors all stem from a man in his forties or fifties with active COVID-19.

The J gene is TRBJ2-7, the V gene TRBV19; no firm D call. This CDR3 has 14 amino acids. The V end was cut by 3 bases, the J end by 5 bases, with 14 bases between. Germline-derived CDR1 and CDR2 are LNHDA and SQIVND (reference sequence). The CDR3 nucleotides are TGTGCCAGTAGTATCGCCGTGTCTTCGGACGAGCAGTACGTC. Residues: CASSIAVSSDEQYV.

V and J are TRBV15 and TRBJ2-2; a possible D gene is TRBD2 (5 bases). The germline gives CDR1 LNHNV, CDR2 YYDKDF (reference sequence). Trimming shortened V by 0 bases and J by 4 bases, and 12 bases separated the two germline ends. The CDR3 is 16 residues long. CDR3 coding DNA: TGTGCCACCAGCAGAGATACGAGGGCGGGCACCGGGGAGCTGTTTTTT. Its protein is CATSRDTRAGTGELFF. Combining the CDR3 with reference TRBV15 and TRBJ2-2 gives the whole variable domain DAMVIQNPRYQVTQFGKPVTLSCSQTLNHNVMYWYQQKSSQAPKLLFHYYDKDFNNEADTPDNFQSRRPNTSFCFLDIRSPGLGDTAMYLCATSRDTRAGTGELFFGEGSRLTVL.

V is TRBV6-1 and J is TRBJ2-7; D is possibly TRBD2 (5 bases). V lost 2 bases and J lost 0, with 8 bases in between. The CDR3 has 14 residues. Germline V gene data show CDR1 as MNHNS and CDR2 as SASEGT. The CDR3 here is CASSEWGASYEQYV. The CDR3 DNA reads TGTGCCAGCAGTGAATGGGGAGCCTCCTACGAGCAGTACGTC.

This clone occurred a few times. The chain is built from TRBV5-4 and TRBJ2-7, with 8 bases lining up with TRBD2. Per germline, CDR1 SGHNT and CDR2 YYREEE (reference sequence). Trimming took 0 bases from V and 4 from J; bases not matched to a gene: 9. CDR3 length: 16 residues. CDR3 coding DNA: TGTGCCAGCAGCTTGGGCCCAGCGGGAGAGGGGTACGAGCAGTACGTC. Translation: CASSLGPAGEGYEQYV.

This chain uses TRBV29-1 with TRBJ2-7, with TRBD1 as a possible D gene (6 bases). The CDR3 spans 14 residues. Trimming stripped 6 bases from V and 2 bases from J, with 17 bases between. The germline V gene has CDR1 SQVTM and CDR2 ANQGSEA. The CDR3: CSVRLGQLTYEQYF. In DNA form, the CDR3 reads TGCAGCGTCCGTCTAGGACAGCTAACCTACGAGCAGTACTTC.

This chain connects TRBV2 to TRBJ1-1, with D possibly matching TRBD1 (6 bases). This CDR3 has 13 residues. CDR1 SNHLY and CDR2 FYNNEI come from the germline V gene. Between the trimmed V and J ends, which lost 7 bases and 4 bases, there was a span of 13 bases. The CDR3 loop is CASNRGGITEAFF. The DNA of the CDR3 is TGTGCCAGCAACAGAGGGGGAATCACTGAAGCTTTCTTT.

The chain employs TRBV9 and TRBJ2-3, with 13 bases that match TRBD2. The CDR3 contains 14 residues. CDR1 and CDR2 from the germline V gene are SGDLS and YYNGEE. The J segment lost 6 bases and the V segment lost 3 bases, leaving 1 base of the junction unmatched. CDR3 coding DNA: TGTGCCAGCAGCGAGACTAGCGGGGGGGATACGCAGTATTTT. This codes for CASSETSGGDTQYF.

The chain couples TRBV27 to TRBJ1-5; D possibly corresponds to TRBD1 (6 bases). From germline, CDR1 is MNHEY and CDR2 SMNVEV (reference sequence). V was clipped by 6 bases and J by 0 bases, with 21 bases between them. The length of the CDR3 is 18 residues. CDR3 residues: CASSPGTFTRYSNQPQHF. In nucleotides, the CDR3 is TGTGCCAGCAGCCCCGGGACATTCACTCGATATAGCAATCAGCCCCAGCATTTT.

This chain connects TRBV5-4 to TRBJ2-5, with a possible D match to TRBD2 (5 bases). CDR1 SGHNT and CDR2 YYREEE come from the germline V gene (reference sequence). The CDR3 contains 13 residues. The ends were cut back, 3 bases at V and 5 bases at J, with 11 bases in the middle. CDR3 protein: CASSSGIVETQYF. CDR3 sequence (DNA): TGTGCCAGCAGCTCGGGGATAGTGGAGACCCAGTACTTC.

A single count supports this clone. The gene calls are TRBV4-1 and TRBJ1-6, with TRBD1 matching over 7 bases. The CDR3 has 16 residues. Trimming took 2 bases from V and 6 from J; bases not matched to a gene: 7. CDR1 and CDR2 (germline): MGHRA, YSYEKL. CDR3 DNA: TGCGCCAGCAGCCAACTACCGGGACAGCGTAATTCACCCCTCCACTTT. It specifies CASSQLPGQRNSPLHF.

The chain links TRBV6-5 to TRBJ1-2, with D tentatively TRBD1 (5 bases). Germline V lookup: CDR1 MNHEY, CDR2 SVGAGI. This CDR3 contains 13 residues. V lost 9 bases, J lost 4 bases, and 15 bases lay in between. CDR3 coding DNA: TGTGCCAGTCAACGGAGGGGCTCCTATGGCTACACCTTC. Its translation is CASQRRGSYGYTF.

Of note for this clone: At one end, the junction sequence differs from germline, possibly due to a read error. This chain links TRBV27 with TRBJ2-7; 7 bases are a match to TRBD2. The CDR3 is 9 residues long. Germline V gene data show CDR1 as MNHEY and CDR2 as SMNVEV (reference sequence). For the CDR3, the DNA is TGTGCCAGCGAGGAGCGGGACGACTTC. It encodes CASEERDDF.

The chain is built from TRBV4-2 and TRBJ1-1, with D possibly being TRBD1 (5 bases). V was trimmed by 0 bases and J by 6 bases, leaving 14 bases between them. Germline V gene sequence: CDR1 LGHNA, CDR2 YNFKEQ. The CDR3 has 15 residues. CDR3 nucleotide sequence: TGTGCCAGCAGCCAAGAACTTGGCAGGGCGGCTGAAGCTTTCTTT. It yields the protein CASSQELGRAAEAFF.